This T cell receptor (beta chain) is drawn from a study of early T cells in non-severe SARS-CoV-2 infection. Study context: Chains were not paired, and sequencing was done on bulk RNA from unsorted whole blood. Study-level results: Private and CD4 specificities were missed by VDJdb matching, skewed to anti-spike CD8.

In germline, CDR1 is SNHLY, CDR2 FYNNEI. The length of the CDR3 is 15 residues. J was trimmed by 6 bases and V by 2 bases; bases with no gene match: 6. To note about this clonotype: The target antigen is unknown.

Individual cDNA molecules were tagged with unique molecular identifiers, the study reported. Via MiXCR, TCRdb re-called the 5' RACE reads, giving one row per CDR3 protein. The sample has 80,000 to 95,000 distinct CDR3 sequences, 9% to 15% seen once. The source of this sequence is an adult who was a healthcare worker with PCR-confirmed SARS-CoV-2 infection or an uninfected control (not recorded which). This chain joins TRBV2 and TRBJ2-2; 7 bases are a match to TRBD2. Input material: whole blood. The CDR3 nucleotides read TGTGCCAGCAGTGAATTCCAGGGAGGGGCCGGGGAGCTGTTTTTT. It codes for CASSEFQGGAGELFF.